The 11 T cell receptor beta chains given below trace back to one sample, sequenced in a study of T cells after yellow fever vaccination. One entry per CDR3 protein, called by TCRdb with MiXCR from the 5' RACE reads. This repertoire shows more than 95,000 distinct CDR3 sequences, around 9.8% found once; its top ten account for almost 40%. Sequences were derived from CD8+ T cells sorted from PBMCs, sampled on the day of the yellow fever booster vaccination. These receptors all stem from a man aged 18 to 35 who received the YFV17D yellow fever vaccine.

The gene calls are TRBV4-1 and TRBJ1-6, with D unresolved. Looked up from germline, CDR1 is MGHRA and CDR2 is YSYEKL. CDR3 size: 16 residues. Deletions cut 4 bases from V and 10 bases from J, with 20 bases between. CDR3 sequence: CASSLNPAGMGSPLHF. In nucleotides, the CDR3 is TGCGCCAGCAGCCTCAACCCGGCAGGTATGGGATCACCCCTCCACTTT.

This clonotype was counted ten times or more. The chain is built from TRBV12-3 or TRBV12-4 and TRBJ1-1; no definite D call. The CDR3 covers 14 residues. The V end lost 2 bases, the J end lost 3 bases, and 10 bases lay between the germline ends. The CDR3 sequence is CASSLSVQDTEAFF. In DNA form, the CDR3 reads TGTGCCAGCAGTTTATCTGTCCAAGACACTGAAGCTTTCTTT.

The CDR3 region is CATSFRPLGFEQFF. CDR3 in DNA: TGTGCCACCAGCTTTAGACCCCTAGGTTTCGAGCAGTTCTTC. V is TRBV15 and J is TRBJ2-1; D is undetermined. Per germline, CDR1 LNHNV and CDR2 YYDKDF (reference sequence). The V end lost 5 bases, the J end lost 10 bases, and 18 bases lay between the germline ends. The length of the CDR3 is 14 residues.

This clonotype turned up a few times. V is TRBV7-2 and J is TRBJ1-2; TRBD1 matches at 7 bases. Germline assignment: CDR1 SGHTA and CDR2 FQGNSA. The CDR3 runs 14 residues. Trimming at V came to 1 base and at J to 12 bases, leaving 11 bases not matched to a gene. Written as DNA, the CDR3 is TGTGCCAGCAGCTTAGACGTAGGGGGCAGAGTAGACACCTTC. As protein: CASSLDVGGRVDTF.

This clonotype was counted a few times. The chain has TRBV15 and TRBJ1-2, with D perhaps matching TRBD1 (5 bases). The CDR3 is 16 residues long. The V end was cut by 0 bases, the J end by 4 bases, with 15 bases between. CDR1 is LNHNV, CDR2 YYDKDF, per germline (reference sequence). The CDR3: CATSREAGGRSYGYTF. In nucleotides, the CDR3 is TGTGCCACCAGCAGAGAAGCGGGGGGTCGAAGCTATGGCTACACCTTC.

This sequence joins TRBV4-1 and TRBJ1-5; D may be TRBD1 (5 bases). The ends were cut back, 1 base at V and 0 bases at J, with 13 bases in the middle. Germline values: CDR1 MGHRA, CDR2 YSYEKL. The CDR3 runs 17 residues. CDR3 sequence reads: CASSQAPPGISNQPQHF. The CDR3 DNA reads TGCGCCAGCAGCCAAGCTCCCCCAGGGATTAGCAATCAGCCCCAGCATTTT.

This clonotype appeared a few times. The chain couples TRBV4-1 to TRBJ1-6; no clear D. V was shortened by 1 base and J by 8 bases, with 6 bases between the two germline ends. CDR3 size: 13 residues. Germline values: CDR1 MGHRA, CDR2 YSYEKL. CDR3 sequence: CASSQVLYSPLHF. Here the CDR3 DNA reads TGCGCCAGCAGCCAAGTACTCTATTCACCCCTCCACTTT.

The chain employs TRBV12-3 or TRBV12-4 and TRBJ2-2, with a tentative D call TRBD1 (6 bases). V was cut by 3 bases and J by 6 bases, with 11 bases left in between. This CDR3 region has 14 residues. The CDR3 DNA follows: TGTGCCAGCAGTTTGTACAGGGATGCCGGGGAGCTGTTTTTT. It encodes CASSLYRDAGELFF.

As DNA, the CDR3 is TGCAGTGCTTGTCCCGGGACAGGGGTGCGGGAAGCTTTCTTT. This gives the protein CSACPGTGVREAFF. The rearrangement links TRBV20-1 to TRBJ1-1, with 10 bases aligning to TRBD1. The CDR3 loop spans 14 amino acids. CDR1 is DFQATT and CDR2 is SNEGSKA in the germline V gene (reference sequence). The V gene end was trimmed by 5 bases and the J gene end by 8 bases; junction bases not matched to a gene: 11.

This clonotype was counted a few times. CDR3 in DNA: TGTGCCAGCAGCTCGCCGGGGGCGGCCAAAAACATTCAGTACTTC. Protein sequence: CASSSPGAAKNIQYF. V is TRBV7-9 and J is TRBJ2-4; D could derive from TRBD1 or TRBD2 (6 bases each). The V gene's germline CDR1 is SEHNR and CDR2 FQNEAQ (reference sequence). This CDR3 contains 15 residues. Trimming shortened V by 4 bases and J by 1 base, and 11 bases separated the two germline ends. The full variable domain, its missing parts supplied by reference TRBV7-9 and TRBJ2-4, is DTGVSQNPRHKITKRGQNVTFRCDPISEHNRLYWYRQTLGQGPEFLTYFQNEAQLEKSRLLSDRFSAERPKGSFSTLEIQRTEQGDSAMYLCASSSPGAAKNIQYFGAGTRLSVL.

This clonotype was seen ten or more times. V gene TRBV6-5 combines with J gene TRBJ2-1, with D unresolved. The length of the CDR3 is 13 residues. Looked up from germline, CDR1 is MNHEY and CDR2 is SVGAGI. V was trimmed by 0 bases and J by 5 bases, leaving 5 bases between them. The DNA of the CDR3 is TGTGCCAGCAGTTACTCGATAGACAATGAGCAGTTCTTC. Its protein is CASSYSIDNEQFF.